This entry features one TCR beta chain sequence. Its antigen remains unknown. The repertoire was sequenced with immunoSEQ multiplex PCR; TCRdb's copy has only in-frame clones and lacks some. The table shows 200,000 or so clones, with just under 80% occurring only once. This sample is drawn from a study of cytotoxic CD8 clonotypes in ibrutinib-treated CLL. Study-wide context: Researchers reported more than nine relapsed/refractory and 15 treatment-naive patients, roughly 17 of them IGHV unmutated.

Study observations and caveats: Higher circulating CD8+ T-cell counts strongly accompanied higher baseline clonality, above age-matched healthy donors.

The CDR3 is made up of 14 amino acids. Trimming left V 3 bases short and J 6 bases short, with 14 bases between. Germline CDR1 MDHEN, CDR2 SYDVKM. This receptor was taken from a human donor with chronic lymphocytic leukemia. The chain has TRBV28 and TRBJ1-1, with a weak D call TRBD1 (5 bases). Source: PBMCs, taken after 12 months of ibrutinib treatment. CDR3 bases: TGTGCCAGCAGTTTGTCGGTGGGGCCCTCTGAAGCTTTCTTT. Its protein is CASSLSVGPSEAFF.